This TCR beta chain emerged from a study of cytomegalovirus exposure and HLA in healthy donors. Comment on this clone: Its antigen is as yet unknown.

Findings of the study overall: Apparent HLA restriction characterized most CMV-associated TCR beta chains in a later analysis.

Germline assignment: CDR1 ENHRY and CDR2 SYGVKD. The CDR3 has 15 residues. With 2 bases clipped from V and 7 bases from J, the junction kept 5 bases outside the gene matches. Primers included in the PCR were 60 Vbeta and 13 Jbeta primers. Clones were read by immunoSEQ multiplex PCR, and TCRdb kept only the in-frame ones, dropping some. The data contain roughly 100,000 clones, approximately 11% of them singletons. This chain links TRBV10-3 with TRBJ1-5, with 10 bases lining up with TRBD1. The sequence derives from a man aged 40-49 years in good health and CMV-seropositive. Sequencing used PBMCs. The CDR3 DNA sequence: TGTGCCATCAGTGAGGGGGTGACAGGGGGCCAGCCCCAGCATTTT. Protein sequence: CAISEGVTGGQPQHF.